The 3 T cell receptor beta chains listed next were all sequenced from one sample in a study of long-term antiretroviral therapy in people with HIV. Version v3.0 of the immunoSEQ assay was performed at survey level. Profiled with immunoSEQ multiplex PCR; TCRdb holds only in-frame clones, not every one. The repertoire holds 32,000 or so clones, about 74% seen once, with roughly 6.6% in the top ten. The sequencing here drew on unsorted PBMCs, taken 2 years after starting antiretroviral therapy. The origin of the receptors is a woman aged 45 to 65 with HIV.

This rearrangement joins TRBV1 to TRBJ2-1; TRBD2 is taken as the D call from the table, unchecked against the DNA. TRBV1 is deemed a pseudogene. This CDR3 is 18 amino acids long. The CDR3 loop is CTSSQGEAGGPGNNEQFF. The DNA for the CDR3 is TGCACCAGCAGCCAAGGTGAGGCGGGGGGGCCGGGGAACAATGAGCAGTTCTTC.

Here the CDR3 reads CAISEGTAKNIQYF. DNA of the CDR3: TGTGCCATCAGTGAAGGGACAGCCAAAAACATTCAGTACTTC. The rearrangement links TRBV10-3 to TRBJ2-4, with D possibly being TRBD1 or TRBD2 (5 bases each). This CDR3 comprises 14 residues. Germline CDR1 is ENHRY and CDR2 is SYGVKD. V lost 3 bases and J 0 bases, leaving 6 bases between the germline ends.

The J gene is TRBJ2-2, the V gene TRBV7-8; tentatively, D is TRBD2 (6 bases). Germline V gives CDR1 SGHVS, CDR2 FQNEAQ. Trimming took off 1 base at V and 1 base at J, with 10 bases between the two ends. The CDR3 loop spans 16 amino acids. The DNA for the CDR3 is TGTGCCAGCAGCTTAGTGGAGGGGCAGAACACCGGGGAGCTGTTTTTT. It is translated as CASSLVEGQNTGELFF.